Following are 19 T cell receptor beta chains from one sample sequenced in a study of blood T cells in healthy people across ages. Next came a second PCR, run for 7 to 11 cycles, which used a sample-barcoded 5' primer along with a J-beta primer mix. TCRdb ran MiXCR on the 5' RACE reads and lists one entry per CDR3 protein. This sample has more than 800,000 distinct CDR3 sequences, with under 35% found just once. What was sequenced was blood. The source of these receptors is a woman aged 80 or older in good health.

The chain joins TRBV3-1 to TRBJ1-1, with D unresolved. Trimming stripped 4 bases from V and 4 bases from J, with 10 bases between. This CDR3 spans 13 amino acids. Germline assignment: CDR1 LGHDT and CDR2 YNNKEL (reference sequence). CDR3 in DNA: TGTGCCAGCAGCCCACTGGTTGGCACTGAAGCTTTCTTT. Translating gives CASSPLVGTEAFF.

The chain recombines TRBV12-3 or TRBV12-4 with TRBJ1-5; D gene uncertain. V dropped 7 bases and J dropped 1 base, with 8 bases sitting between them. The CDR3 runs to 13 residues. This CDR3 is CASNVDSNQPQHF. The CDR3 nucleotides are TGTGCCAGCAACGTGGACAGCAATCAGCCCCAGCATTTT.

This clonotype was seen only a few times. This chain connects TRBV14 to TRBJ2-1, with 10 bases fitting TRBD2. The germline V gene has CDR1 SGHDN and CDR2 FVKESK. V shed 1 base, J shed 2 bases, and the junction held 11 bases outside the gene matches. CDR3 size: 19 residues. The CDR3, as DNA: TGTGCCAGCAGCCAAGGCCGGCCCGTACTAGCGGGGACCTACAATGAGCAGTTCTTC. The encoded protein is CASSQGRPVLAGTYNEQFF.

With regard to this clonotype: With a much larger clone just one base away, this may be a read error. The rearrangement uses TRBV11-3 and TRBJ1-2; the D gene is possibly TRBD1 (5 bases). V was trimmed by 0 bases and J by 6 bases, leaving 8 bases between them. Germline V gives CDR1 SGHNT, CDR2 YENEEA. The CDR3 consists of 13 residues. CDR3 protein: CASSLEAGNGYTF. The DNA for the CDR3 is TGTGCCAGCAGCTTAGAGGCAGGGAATGGCTACACCTTC.

This clonotype has only a few counts. This chain connects TRBV7-2 to TRBJ1-2, with a weak D call TRBD1 (6 bases). The CDR3 extends over 14 amino acids. The V gene lost 7 bases and the J gene lost 2 bases, with 14 bases spanning the gap. Looked up from germline, CDR1 is SGHTA and CDR2 is FQGNSA. The CDR3 DNA is TGTGCCAGCACGTTTGCAGGGGCAAACTATGGCTACACCTTC. Residues: CASTFAGANYGYTF. The full variable domain, its missing parts supplied by reference TRBV7-2 and TRBJ1-2, is GAGVSQSPSNKVTEKGKDVELRCDPISGHTALYWYRQSLGQGLEFLIYFQGNSAPDKSGLPSDRFSAERTGGSVSTLTIQRTQQEDSAVYLCASTFAGANYGYTFGSGTRLTVV.

The J gene is TRBJ2-1, the V gene TRBV7-2, with 7 bases fitting TRBD2. This CDR3 is built from 14 residues. The germline V gene has CDR1 SGHTA and CDR2 FQGNSA. The junction had 8 bases not matched to a gene; V was cut back by 4 bases and J by 8 bases. The CDR3 protein is CASSSYGGGDEQFF. The CDR3 nucleotides are TGTGCCAGCAGCTCGTATGGGGGAGGGGATGAGCAGTTCTTC.

In this sample, this clonotype turned up many times. The rearrangement links TRBV12-3 or TRBV12-4 to TRBJ2-3, with D tentatively TRBD1 (5 bases). Trimming took off 4 bases at V and 3 bases at J, with 11 bases between the two ends. The CDR3 is made up of 14 amino acids. CDR3 in amino acids: CASSYAGLTDTQYF. The CDR3 bases are TGTGCCAGCAGTTATGCAGGGCTTACAGATACGCAGTATTTT.

At least ten counts were recorded for this clonotype. V is TRBV5-1 and J is TRBJ2-4; the match to TRBD2 covers 7 bases. V shed 4 bases and J 7 bases; nucleotides not matched to a gene: 5. Germline V gives CDR1 SGHRS, CDR2 YFSETQ. This CDR3 is built from 13 residues. CDR3 region: CASSPDGGNIQYF. In nucleotides, the CDR3 is TGCGCCAGCAGCCCTGACGGGGGGAACATTCAGTACTTC.

This clonotype was recorded at least ten times. This chain joins TRBV7-2 and TRBJ2-3; D is perhaps TRBD1 (6 bases). Germline-derived CDR1 and CDR2 are SGHTA and FQGNSA. V shed 5 bases and J shed 0 bases, with 15 bases lying between them. The length of the CDR3 is 16 residues. CDR3 in DNA: TGTGCCAGCAGCGGAACCGGGACACCGAGCACAGATACGCAGTATTTT. This codes for CASSGTGTPSTDTQYF.

V usage is TRBV28 and J usage is TRBJ2-1, with D tentatively TRBD2 (5 bases). Per germline, CDR1 MDHEN and CDR2 SYDVKM. V dropped 7 bases and J dropped 2 bases, with 15 bases sitting between them. The CDR3 covers 15 residues. CDR3 sequence reads: CASTTDSQPYNEQFF. The CDR3, as DNA: TGTGCCAGCACTACGGACTCTCAGCCCTACAATGAGCAGTTCTTC.

The chain employs TRBV2 and TRBJ1-1; D may be TRBD1 (5 bases). The germline CDR1 and CDR2 sequences are SNHLY and FYNNEI. The V end was cut by 11 bases, the J end by 3 bases, with 22 bases between. This CDR3 spans 15 amino acids. CDR3 protein: CASRKKAGFDTEAFF. The CDR3, as DNA: TGTGCCTCAAGAAAAAAGGCAGGGTTCGACACTGAAGCTTTCTTT. Drawing the rest from reference TRBV2 and TRBJ1-1, the complete variable domain is EPEVTQTPSHQVTQMGQEVILRCVPISNHLYFYWYRQILGQKVEFLVSFYNNEISEKSEIFDDQFSVERPDGSNFTLKIRSTKLEDSAMYFCASRKKAGFDTEAFFGQGTRLTVV.

This clonotype was counted a few times. Its ends do not fully match the called genes, so a read error is possible. V and J are TRBV28 and TRBJ2-3, with 7 bases fitting TRBD2. The germline CDR1 and CDR2 sequences are MDHEN and SYDVKM. The CDR3 is made up of 14 amino acids. DNA for the CDR3: TGTGCCGGCAGTCTGCGGGGGTTCACAGATACGCAGTATTTT. This encodes CAGSLRGFTDTQYF.

The chain recombines TRBV11-3 with TRBJ2-7; D perhaps matches TRBD1 (6 bases). This CDR3 comprises 13 residues. CDR1 is SGHNT, CDR2 YENEEA, per germline. Trimming took 5 bases from V and 4 from J, leaving 12 bases between them. The CDR3 nucleotides read TGTGCCAGCAGCCATCAAGGGGGTTACGAGCAGTACTTC. It is translated as CASSHQGGYEQYF.

This clonotype was found once. The CDR3 DNA reads as TGTGCCAGCAGCTATAGAGGGGGTAGGCCGACAGATACGCAGTATTTT. This gives the protein CASSYRGGRPTDTQYF. The J gene is TRBJ2-3, the V gene TRBV7-9, with D possibly matching TRBD1 (6 bases). Germline lookup yields CDR1 SEHNR and CDR2 FQNEAQ (reference sequence). This CDR3 comprises 16 residues. V dropped 4 bases and J dropped 3 bases, with 17 bases sitting between them.

This clonotype was observed a handful of times. A much larger clone lies a single base off, so this may be a read error. This chain joins TRBV12-3 or TRBV12-4 and TRBJ2-5; TRBD1 agrees at 9 bases. This CDR3 spans 14 amino acids. The J segment lost 5 bases and the V segment lost 6 bases, leaving 7 bases of the junction unmatched. The CDR3 loop is CASRRRDRDETQYF. CDR3 coding DNA: TGTGCCAGCAGGCGCCGGGACAGGGACGAGACCCAGTACTTC.

This clonotype was found a few times. J is TRBJ2-7 and V is TRBV20-1, with TRBD2 matching over 10 bases. The J call may be in error: the DNA end matches TRBJ2-5 better. This CDR3 spans 14 amino acids. Germline-derived CDR1 and CDR2 are DFQATT and SNEGSKA (reference sequence). The CDR3 bases are TGCAGTGCTAAAACCGGGACTAGCGAGGAGACCCAGTACTTC. Protein product: CSAKTGTSEETQYF.

V gene TRBV30 combines with J gene TRBJ2-7; D is unresolved. The end of the DNA aligns better with TRBJ2-5, so the J call may be wrong. This CDR3 spans 14 amino acids. The germline V gene encodes CDR1 GTSNPN and CDR2 SVGIG (reference sequence). CDR3 amino acids: CAWSPIGRAETQYF. The CDR3, as DNA: TGTGCCTGGAGCCCCATCGGACGAGCGGAGACCCAGTACTTC.

CDR3 protein: CSARLAGVRNEQFF. The DNA of the CDR3 is TGCAGTGCTAGACTAGCGGGAGTGCGGAATGAGCAGTTCTTC. The chain carries TRBV20-1 and TRBJ2-1; 10 bases align to TRBD2. The germline V gene encodes CDR1 DFQATT and CDR2 SNEGSKA (reference sequence). This CDR3 is built from 14 residues. J lost 7 bases, V lost 2 bases, and 5 bases had no gene match.

This clonotype was picked up many times. The chain joins TRBV10-3 to TRBJ1-2; TRBD1 matches 8 bases. Per germline, CDR1 ENHRY and CDR2 SYGVKD. With V trimmed by 11 bases and J by 5 bases, 7 bases remained unmatched. The CDR3 contains 12 residues. CDR3 residues: CAVGQGEYGYTF. The CDR3 coding sequence is TGTGCCGTCGGACAGGGCGAATATGGCTACACCTTC.